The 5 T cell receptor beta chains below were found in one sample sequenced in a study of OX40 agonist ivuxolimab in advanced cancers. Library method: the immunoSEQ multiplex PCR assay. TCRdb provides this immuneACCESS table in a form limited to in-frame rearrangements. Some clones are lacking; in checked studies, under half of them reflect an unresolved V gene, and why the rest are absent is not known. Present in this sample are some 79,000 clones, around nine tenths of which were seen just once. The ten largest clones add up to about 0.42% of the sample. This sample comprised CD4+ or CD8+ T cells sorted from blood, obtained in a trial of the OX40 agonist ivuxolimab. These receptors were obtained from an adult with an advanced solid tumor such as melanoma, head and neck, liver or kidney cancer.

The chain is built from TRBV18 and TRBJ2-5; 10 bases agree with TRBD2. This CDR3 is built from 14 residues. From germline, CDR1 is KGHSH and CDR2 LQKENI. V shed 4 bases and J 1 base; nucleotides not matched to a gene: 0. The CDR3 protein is CASSQREGQETQYF. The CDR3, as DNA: TGTGCCAGCTCACAGCGGGAGGGCCAAGAGACCCAGTACTTC.

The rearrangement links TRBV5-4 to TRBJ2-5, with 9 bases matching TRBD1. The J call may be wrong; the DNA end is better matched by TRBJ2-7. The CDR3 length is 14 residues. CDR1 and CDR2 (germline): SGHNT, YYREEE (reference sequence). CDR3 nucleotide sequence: TGTGCCAGCAGCAGTTACAGGGGGCAGTACGAGCAGTACTTC. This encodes CASSSYRGQYEQYF.

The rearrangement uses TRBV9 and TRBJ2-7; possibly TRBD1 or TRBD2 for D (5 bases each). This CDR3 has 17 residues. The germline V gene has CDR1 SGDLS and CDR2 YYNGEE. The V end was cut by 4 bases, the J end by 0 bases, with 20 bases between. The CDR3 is CASSPRVAGISSYEQYF. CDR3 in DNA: TGTGCCAGCAGCCCGCGGGTGGCAGGGATAAGCTCCTACGAGCAGTACTTC. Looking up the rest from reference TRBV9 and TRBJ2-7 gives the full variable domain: DSGVTQTPKHLITATGQRVTLRCSPRSGDLSVYWYQQSLDQGLQFLIQYYNGEERAKGNILERFSAQQFPDLHSELNLSSLELGDSALYFCASSPRVAGISSYEQYFGPGTRLTVT.

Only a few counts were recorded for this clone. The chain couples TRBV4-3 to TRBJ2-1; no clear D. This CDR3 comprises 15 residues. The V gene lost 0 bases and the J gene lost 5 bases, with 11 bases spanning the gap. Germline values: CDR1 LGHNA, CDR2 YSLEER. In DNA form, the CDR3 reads TGCGCCAGCAGCCAAGATAATGCCATCCACAATGAGCAGTTCTTC. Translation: CASSQDNAIHNEQFF.

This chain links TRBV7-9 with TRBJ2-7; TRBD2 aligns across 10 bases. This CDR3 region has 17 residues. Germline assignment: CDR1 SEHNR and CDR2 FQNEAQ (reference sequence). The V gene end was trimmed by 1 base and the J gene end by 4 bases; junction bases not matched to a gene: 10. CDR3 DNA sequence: TGTGCCAGCAGCTTAGACTCGGCTAGCGGGAGTATTTACGAGCAGTACTTC. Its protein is CASSLDSASGSIYEQYF.